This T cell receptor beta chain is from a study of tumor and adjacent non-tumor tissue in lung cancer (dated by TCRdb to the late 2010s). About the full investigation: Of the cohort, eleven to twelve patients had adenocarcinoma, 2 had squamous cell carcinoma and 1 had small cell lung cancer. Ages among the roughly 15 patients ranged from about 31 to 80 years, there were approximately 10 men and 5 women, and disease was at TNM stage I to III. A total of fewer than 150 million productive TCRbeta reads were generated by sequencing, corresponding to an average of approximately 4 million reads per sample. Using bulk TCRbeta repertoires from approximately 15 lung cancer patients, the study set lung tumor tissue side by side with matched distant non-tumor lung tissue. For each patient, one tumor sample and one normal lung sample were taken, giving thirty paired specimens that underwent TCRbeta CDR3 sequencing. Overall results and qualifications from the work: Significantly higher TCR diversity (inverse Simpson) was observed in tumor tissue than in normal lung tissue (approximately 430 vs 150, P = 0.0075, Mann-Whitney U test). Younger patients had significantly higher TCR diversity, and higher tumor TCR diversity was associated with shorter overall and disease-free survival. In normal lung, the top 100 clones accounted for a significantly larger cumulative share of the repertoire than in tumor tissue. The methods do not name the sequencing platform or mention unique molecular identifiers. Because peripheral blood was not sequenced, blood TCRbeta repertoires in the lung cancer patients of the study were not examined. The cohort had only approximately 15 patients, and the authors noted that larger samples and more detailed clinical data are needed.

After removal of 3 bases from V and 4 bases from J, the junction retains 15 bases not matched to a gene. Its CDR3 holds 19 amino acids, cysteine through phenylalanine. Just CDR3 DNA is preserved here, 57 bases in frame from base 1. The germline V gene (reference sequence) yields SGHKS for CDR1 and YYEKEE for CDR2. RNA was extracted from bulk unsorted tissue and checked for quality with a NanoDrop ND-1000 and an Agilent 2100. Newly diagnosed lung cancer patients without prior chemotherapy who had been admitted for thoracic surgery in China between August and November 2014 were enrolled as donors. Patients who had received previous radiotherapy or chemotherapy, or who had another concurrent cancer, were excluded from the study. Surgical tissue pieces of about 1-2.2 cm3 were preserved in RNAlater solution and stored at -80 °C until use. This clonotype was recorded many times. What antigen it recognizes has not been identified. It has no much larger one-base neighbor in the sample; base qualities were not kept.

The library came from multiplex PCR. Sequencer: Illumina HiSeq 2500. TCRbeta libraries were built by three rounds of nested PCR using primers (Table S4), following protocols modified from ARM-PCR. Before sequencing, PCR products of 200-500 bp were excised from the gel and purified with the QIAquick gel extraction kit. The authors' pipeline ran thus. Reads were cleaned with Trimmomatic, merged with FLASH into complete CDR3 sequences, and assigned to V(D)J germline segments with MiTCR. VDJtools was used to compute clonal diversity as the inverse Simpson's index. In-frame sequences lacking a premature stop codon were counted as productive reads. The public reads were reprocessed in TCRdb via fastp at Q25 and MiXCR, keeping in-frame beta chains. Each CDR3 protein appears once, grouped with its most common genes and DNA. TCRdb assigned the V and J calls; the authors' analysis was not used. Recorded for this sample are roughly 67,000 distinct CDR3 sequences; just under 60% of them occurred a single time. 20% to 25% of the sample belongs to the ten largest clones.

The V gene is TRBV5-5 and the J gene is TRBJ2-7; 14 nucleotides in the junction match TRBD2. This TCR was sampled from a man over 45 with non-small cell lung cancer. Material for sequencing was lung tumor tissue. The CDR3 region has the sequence CASSWIPGLAGALGYEQYF. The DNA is TGTGCCAGCAGCTGGATCCCGGGACTAGCGGGAGCGCTGGGGTACGAGCAGTACTTC.